These 20 T cell receptor beta chains were all obtained from the same sample, sequenced in a study of blood T cell repertoires in COVID-19. Clones were read by immunoSEQ multiplex PCR, and TCRdb kept only the in-frame ones, dropping some. In the table there are under 250,000 clones, about nine tenths of which are singletons. Specimen: peripheral blood. The origin of the receptors is a woman in her 30s with COVID-19, enrolled during active disease.

The V and J genes are TRBV11-2 and TRBJ2-7, with 9 bases lining up with TRBD1. The V gene end was trimmed by 5 bases and the J gene end by 0 bases; junction bases not matched to a gene: 5. CDR1 is SGHAT, CDR2 FQNNGV, per germline. This CDR3 region has 15 residues. The CDR3 is CASSLGTGPSYEQYF. For the CDR3, the DNA is TGTGCCAGCAGCCTCGGGACAGGGCCCTCCTACGAGCAGTACTTC.

This rearrangement joins TRBV9 to TRBJ1-6; D is perhaps TRBD1 (5 bases). CDR1 is SGDLS, CDR2 YYNGEE, per germline. Trimming took off 5 bases at V and 6 bases at J, with 39 bases between the two ends. This CDR3 spans 23 amino acids. The CDR3 region is CASRGITGGGKWPKGITNSPLHF. Here the CDR3 DNA reads TGTGCCAGCAGAGGAATTACAGGCGGCGGGAAATGGCCTAAAGGGATAACTAATTCACCCCTCCACTTT.

The chain uses TRBV7-2 and TRBJ2-5; D gene ambiguous. In germline, CDR1 is SGHTA, CDR2 FQGNSA. The CDR3 totals 13 residues. V gave up 4 bases and J gave up 3 bases, with 9 bases separating them. The CDR3 DNA reads as TGTGCCAGCAGCTCGAATAGAGAAGAGACCCAGTACTTC. This gives the protein CASSSNREETQYF. The whole variable domain, remainder taken from reference TRBV7-2 and TRBJ2-5, is GAGVSQSPSNKVTEKGKDVELRCDPISGHTALYWYRQSLGQGLEFLIYFQGNSAPDKSGLPSDRFSAERTGGSVSTLTIQRTQQEDSAVYLCASSSNREETQYFGPGTRLLVL.

The rearrangement uses TRBV20-1 and TRBJ2-1, with D perhaps TRBD2 (5 bases). The germline V and J ends were trimmed by 3 bases and 1 base, with 16 bases remaining between them. Germline CDR1 and CDR2: DFQATT and SNEGSKA (reference sequence). The CDR3 extends over 16 amino acids. For the CDR3, the DNA is TGCAGTGCTAGTCAATATGGAGCGGTGTCCTACAATGAGCAGTTCTTC. Amino acids: CSASQYGAVSYNEQFF.

J is TRBJ1-2 and V is TRBV29-1; 7 positions match TRBD1. CDR3 length equals 14 residues. J was trimmed by 2 bases and V by 7 bases; bases with no gene match: 10. Germline V gives CDR1 SQVTM, CDR2 ANQGSEA. The DNA for the CDR3 is TGCAGCGCTCGTTCCGGGACAGACAACTATGGCTACACCTTC. This gives the protein CSARSGTDNYGYTF.

This clone was counted a single time. This chain links TRBV2 with TRBJ2-5; D gene uncertain. V lost 3 bases and J lost 3, with 14 bases in between. This CDR3 region has 15 residues. Germline CDR1 is SNHLY and CDR2 is FYNNEI. CDR3 in DNA: TGTGCCAGCAGTGAGCTTAAAACAGAGAAAGAGACCCAGTACTTC. This sequence encodes CASSELKTEKETQYF.

The chain couples TRBV9 to TRBJ2-3; 9 positions agree with TRBD2. V lost 4 bases and J lost 3; bases outside the gene matches: 6. This CDR3 has 15 residues. Germline CDR1 SGDLS, CDR2 YYNGEE. CDR3 coding DNA: TGTGCCAGCAGCCCAAGACTAGCGGTTACAGATACGCAGTATTTT. It is translated as CASSPRLAVTDTQYF.

The chain recombines TRBV4-3 with TRBJ1-2; possible D gene TRBD1, 6 bases. The CDR3 extends over 15 amino acids. Germline V gene sequence: CDR1 LGHNA, CDR2 YSLEER. Trimming took off 0 bases at V and 8 bases at J, with 16 bases between the two ends. CDR3 DNA sequence: TGCGCCAGCAGCCAAGATACAGGGAGTGGGGAAGGCTACACCTTC. Protein: CASSQDTGSGEGYTF.

The rearrangement links TRBV21-1 to TRBJ1-1; TRBD1, the D gene given by the table, was not confirmed from the DNA. TRBV21-1 is designated a pseudogene. This CDR3 is 13 amino acids long. CDR3 DNA: TGTGCCAGCAGCATTACACGGACAGGGAGTGCTTTCTTT. Encoded protein: CASSITRTGSAFF.

The rearrangement uses TRBV5-4 and TRBJ2-1, with 8 nucleotides matching TRBD1. CDR1 is SGHNT, CDR2 YYREEE, per germline (reference sequence). CDR3 length: 18 residues. V was pared by 4 bases and J by 3 bases, with 15 bases of the junction left unmatched. The CDR3 region is CASSTTTSHRGSYNEQFF. CDR3 DNA: TGTGCCAGCAGCACTACGACCTCACACAGGGGGAGCTACAATGAGCAGTTCTTC.

In this sample, this clone turned up once. V and J are TRBV10-3 and TRBJ2-7; 11 bases map to TRBD1. V lost 6 bases, J lost 6 bases, and 13 bases stayed unmatched. Germline lookup yields CDR1 ENHRY and CDR2 SYGVKD. The length of the CDR3 is 16 residues. CDR3 DNA: TGTGCCATCAGACCCACAGTGGGACAGGGGGAATCCGAGCAGTACTTC. Encoded protein: CAIRPTVGQGESEQYF.

Only a few counts were recorded for this clone. V is TRBV5-1 and J is TRBJ2-5, with D maybe TRBD2 (5 bases). The CDR3 is 14 residues long. The germline V and J ends were trimmed by 4 bases and 8 bases, with 18 bases remaining between them. CDR1 and CDR2 from the germline V gene are SGHRS and YFSETQ. This chain's CDR3 is CASSSEEDRGTQYF. The CDR3 DNA reads as TGCGCCAGCAGCAGTGAGGAAGATCGGGGTACCCAGTACTTC.

The chain couples TRBV7-2 to TRBJ1-3; D call uncertain. V shed 7 bases and J shed 4 bases, with 11 bases lying between them. Germline V gene lookup returns CDR1 SGHTA and CDR2 FQGNSA. This CDR3 spans 13 amino acids. This CDR3 is CASTGLWGNTIYF. DNA for the CDR3: TGTGCCAGCACCGGGTTGTGGGGAAACACCATATATTTT. Full variable domain (rest looked up from reference TRBV7-2 and TRBJ1-3): GAGVSQSPSNKVTEKGKDVELRCDPISGHTALYWYRQSLGQGLEFLIYFQGNSAPDKSGLPSDRFSAERTGGSVSTLTIQRTQQEDSAVYLCASTGLWGNTIYFGEGSWLTVV.

The J gene is TRBJ2-1, the V gene TRBV3-1 (or the pseudogene TRBV3-2); D call uncertain. Germline-derived CDR1 and CDR2 are LGHDT and YNNKEL (reference sequence). This CDR3 has 15 amino acids. V was trimmed by 0 bases and J by 2 bases, leaving 8 bases between them. For the CDR3, the DNA is TGTGCCAGCAGCCAAGATAACCTACCCTACAATGAGCAGTTCTTC. Protein: CASSQDNLPYNEQFF.

This clone was counted a few times. This rearrangement joins TRBV27 to TRBJ1-2; D perhaps matches TRBD1 (6 bases). Trimming cost V 0 bases and J 3 bases, with 11 bases left between them. The germline gives CDR1 MNHEY, CDR2 SMNVEV (reference sequence). The CDR3 runs 15 residues. The CDR3 protein is CASSLSGAGYYGYTF. The CDR3 DNA is TGTGCCAGCAGTTTATCGGGGGCAGGGTACTATGGCTACACCTTC.

V and J are TRBV10-3 and TRBJ2-3, with 12 bases that match TRBD1. The CDR3 has 19 amino acids. Trimming took 6 bases from V and 0 from J; bases not matched to a gene: 13. Germline loops: CDR1 ENHRY, CDR2 SYGVKD. The CDR3 DNA reads as TGTGCCATCAGCGAAGGTCTCGGGACAGGGGGCTCTAGCACAGATACGCAGTATTTT. This gives the protein CAISEGLGTGGSSTDTQYF.

The chain combines TRBV28 with TRBJ1-4; D gene uncertain. Germline CDR1 is MDHEN and CDR2 is SYDVKM. Between the trimmed V and J ends, which lost 6 bases and 2 bases, there was a span of 13 bases. The CDR3 loop spans 15 amino acids. CDR3 in amino acids: CASSPAGSTNEKLFF. CDR3 nucleotide sequence: TGTGCCAGCAGCCCAGCAGGTTCGACTAATGAAAAACTGTTTTTT. The full variable domain, with the rest looked up from reference TRBV28 and TRBJ1-4, is DVKVTQSSRYLVKRTGEKVFLECVQDMDHENMFWYRQDPGLGLRLIYFSYDVKMKEKGDIPEGYSVSREKKERFSLILESASTNQTSMYLCASSPAGSTNEKLFFGSGTQLSVL.

Remarks on this clone: This CDR3 is also generated by other DNA sequences in the sample. V and J are TRBV7-2 and TRBJ1-5; D is ambiguous. CDR3 size: 15 residues. The germline gives CDR1 SGHTA, CDR2 FQGNSA. V shed 1 base and J shed 3 bases, with 10 bases lying between them. Written as DNA, the CDR3 is TGTGCCAGCAGCTTAGGTCCGGGAGACAATCAGCCCCAGCATTTT. Translation: CASSLGPGDNQPQHF.

The chain is built from TRBV9 and TRBJ2-1, with 8 bases matching TRBD2. V gave up 4 bases and J gave up 7 bases; unmatched junction bases: 10. The CDR3 length is 15 residues. Looked up from germline, CDR1 is SGDLS and CDR2 is YYNGEE. CDR3 protein: CASSPIGTSGNEQFF. DNA for the CDR3: TGTGCCAGCAGCCCTATAGGGACTAGTGGAAATGAGCAGTTCTTC.

This clone has a handful of counts. The chain is built from TRBV4-3 and TRBJ1-2, with unresolved D. The V and J ends lost 0 bases and 6 bases respectively, with 11 bases between them. This CDR3 contains 14 residues. The germline CDR1 and CDR2 sequences are LGHNA and YSLEER. The DNA for the CDR3 is TGCGCCAGCAGCCAAGATGCGGGGATCCATGGCTACACCTTC. Translated: CASSQDAGIHGYTF.